These 31 T cell receptor beta chains originate from one sample sequenced in a study of molecular identifiers for immune sequencing clone quantification. Each CDR3 protein gets one entry after TCRdb re-called the PCR reads with MiXCR. The sample has approximately 550,000 distinct CDR3 sequences; under 30% are singletons. The sequenced sample consisted of naive CD8+ T cells from blood, with Jurkat cell RNA spiked in. Subset: FACS-sorted CD8+CD4-CCR7+CD45RA+ naive T cells. All receptors derive from a human donor in good health. Some libraries in this study had Jurkat cell RNA spiked in.

The sample holds a few counts of this clonotype. This chain joins TRBV7-2 and TRBJ2-3, with D tentatively TRBD1 (6 bases). The V gene lost 1 base and the J gene lost 5 bases, with 16 bases spanning the gap. Germline V lookup: CDR1 SGHTA, CDR2 FQGNSA. The CDR3 runs 16 residues. The CDR3 nucleotides read TGTGCCAGCAGCTTAGGTCGGACAGCGAAACAAGATACGCAGTATTTT. Residues: CASSLGRTAKQDTQYF. The full variable domain, rest sourced from reference TRBV7-2 and TRBJ2-3, is GAGVSQSPSNKVTEKGKDVELRCDPISGHTALYWYRQSLGQGLEFLIYFQGNSAPDKSGLPSDRFSAERTGGSVSTLTIQRTQQEDSAVYLCASSLGRTAKQDTQYFGPGTRLTVL.

J is TRBJ2-1 and V is TRBV19, with 10 bases that match TRBD2. The CDR3 has 14 residues. Unmatched junction bases numbered 6, after V lost 5 bases and J lost 8 bases. Germline V gene data show CDR1 as LNHDA and CDR2 as SQIVND (reference sequence). CDR3 DNA: TGTGCCAGTAGTGAGTCTAGCGGGAGCTATGAGCAGTTCTTC. It specifies CASSESSGSYEQFF.

Regarding this clonotype: One base away lies a much larger clone, so this may be a sequencing read error. The chain combines TRBV20-1 with TRBJ2-3; TRBD1 might be the D (6 bases). The ends were cut back, 6 bases at V and 4 bases at J, with 20 bases in the middle. CDR1 and CDR2 from the germline V gene are DFQATT and SNEGSKA (reference sequence). The CDR3 loop spans 15 amino acids. The CDR3 region has the DNA TGCAGTGCCCATTCCCAGGGGATTTACGCAGATACGCAGTATTTT. Protein: CSAHSQGIYADTQYF.

This clonotype was picked up many times. The chain links TRBV29-1 to TRBJ1-1; D remains unclear. V was trimmed by 0 bases and J by 0 bases, leaving 11 bases between them. The germline CDR1 and CDR2 sequences are SQVTM and ANQGSEA. CDR3 length: 15 amino acids. CDR3 DNA: TGCAGCGTTGAAGAGGCAGGAAAACTGAACACTGAAGCTTTCTTT. It translates to CSVEEAGKLNTEAFF.

V and J are TRBV5-8 and TRBJ1-6, with D unclear. Germline CDR1 reads SGHTS; CDR2 reads YDEGEE. The ends were cut back, 0 bases at V and 8 bases at J, with 12 bases in the middle. The CDR3 is 15 amino acids. The CDR3 sequence: CASSLDPDADSPLHF. DNA for the CDR3: TGTGCCAGCAGCTTGGACCCCGACGCAGATTCACCCCTCCACTTT. Full variable domain (outside the CDR3, taken from reference TRBV5-8 and TRBJ1-6): EAGVTQSPTHLIKTRGQQATLRCSPISGHTSVYWYQQALGLGLQFLLWYDEGEERNRGNFPPRFSGRQFPNYSSELNVNALELEDSALYLCASSLDPDADSPLHFGNGTRLTVT.

The chain uses TRBV28 and TRBJ2-1; 7 bases are shared with TRBD1. V gave up 4 bases and J gave up 0 bases; unmatched junction bases: 12. The CDR3 has 18 residues. Germline loops: CDR1 MDHEN, CDR2 SYDVKM. CDR3 nucleotides: TGTGCCAGCAGTTCATGGTCAGGGGGAAGGAGCTCCTACAATGAGCAGTTCTTC. Translated, it gives CASSSWSGGRSSYNEQFF.

The chain uses TRBV7-9 and TRBJ2-1, with 8 bases matching TRBD2. V shed 5 bases and J 8 bases; nucleotides not matched to a gene: 14. Germline V lookup: CDR1 SEHNR, CDR2 FQNEAQ (reference sequence). CDR3 length: 16 amino acids. In DNA form, the CDR3 reads TGTGCCAGCAGCCCTGGGCGGGGACTAGGCTGGGATGAGCAGTTCTTC. It specifies CASSPGRGLGWDEQFF.

In this sample, this clonotype turned up many times. This chain joins TRBV29-1 and TRBJ2-3, with TRBD2 as a possible D gene (5 bases). This CDR3 contains 17 residues. CDR1 and CDR2 from the germline V gene are SQVTM and ANQGSEA. With 2 bases removed from V and 2 bases from J, the gap between germline ends came to 20 bases. The CDR3 here is CSVERPMTEDPTDTQYF. DNA for the CDR3: TGCAGCGTTGAACGACCTATGACGGAGGACCCCACAGATACGCAGTATTTT.

As concerns this clonotype: A junction end diverges from the germline sequence, so it may reflect a read error. V is TRBV5-6 and J is TRBJ1-2, with no clear D. CDR1 is SGHDT and CDR2 is YYEEEE in the germline V gene. The CDR3 totals 13 residues. CDR3 DNA: TGTGCCAGCGGCTCAGTGATGAACTATGGCTATACCTTC. Translation: CASGSVMNYGYTF.

This clonotype was observed many times. The chain combines TRBV28 with TRBJ1-1; no reliable D call. CDR3 length: 16 amino acids. From germline, CDR1 is MDHEN and CDR2 SYDVKM. V dropped 5 bases and J dropped 2 bases, with 18 bases sitting between them. The CDR3 loop reads CASSHTFRELNTEAFF. CDR3 bases: TGTGCCAGCAGTCACACATTTAGGGAGTTAAACACTGAAGCTTTCTTT.

The chain recombines TRBV28 with TRBJ1-4; D ambiguous. V lost 6 bases and J 4 bases, leaving 9 bases between the germline ends. The germline V gene has CDR1 MDHEN and CDR2 SYDVKM. The CDR3 length is 13 residues. The CDR3: CASSYRLNEKLFF. CDR3 DNA: TGTGCCAGCAGCTACCGACTTAATGAAAAACTGTTTTTT.

In its sample, this clonotype was seen a few times. The chain combines TRBV5-6 with TRBJ2-5; TRBD2 might be the D (5 bases). The CDR3 has 17 amino acids. Trimming removed 4 bases from V and 7 bases from J, with 26 bases in between. Germline V gives CDR1 SGHDT, CDR2 YYEEEE. The chain's CDR3 is CASSQTGFSRDWGTQYF. DNA of the CDR3: TGTGCCAGCAGCCAGACGGGGTTTTCCCGGGATTGGGGGACCCAGTACTTC.

The rearrangement links TRBV11-1 to TRBJ2-1; no firm D call. Germline V gene sequence: CDR1 SGHAT, CDR2 FQDESV (reference sequence). The CDR3 sequence is 15 residues long. The V gene lost 1 base and the J gene lost 2 bases, with 9 bases spanning the gap. Here the CDR3 DNA reads TGTGCCAGCAGCTTAGATAGTACCCCCTACAATGAGCAGTTCTTC. Amino acid sequence: CASSLDSTPYNEQFF. Using reference TRBV11-1 and TRBJ2-1 for the parts outside the CDR3, the full variable domain is EAEVAQSPRYKITEKSQAVAFWCDPISGHATLYWYRQILGQGPELLVQFQDESVVDDSQLPKDRFSAERLKGVDSTLKIQPAELGDSAMYLCASSLDSTPYNEQFFGPGTRLTVL.

This clonotype was detected many times. The rearrangement uses TRBV7-2 and TRBJ2-1; no clear D gene. The V end was cut by 1 base, the J end by 2 bases, with 18 bases between. The germline CDR1 and CDR2 sequences are SGHTA and FQGNSA. CDR3 length: 18 amino acids. The CDR3 DNA reads as TGTGCCAGCAGCTTAGAGGACGTGGTGGTAGGGCCCTACAATGAGCAGTTCTTC. Translation gives CASSLEDVVVGPYNEQFF. Full variable domain (outside the CDR3, taken from reference TRBV7-2 and TRBJ2-1): GAGVSQSPSNKVTEKGKDVELRCDPISGHTALYWYRQSLGQGLEFLIYFQGNSAPDKSGLPSDRFSAERTGGSVSTLTIQRTQQEDSAVYLCASSLEDVVVGPYNEQFFGPGTRLTVL.

V usage is TRBV4-1 and J usage is TRBJ2-1; D is perhaps TRBD1 or TRBD2 (5 bases each). V was shortened by 1 base and J by 8 bases, with 12 bases between the two germline ends. Germline CDR1 is MGHRA and CDR2 is YSYEKL. The CDR3 runs 14 residues. The CDR3 region is CASSQGALGDEQFF. The CDR3 nucleotides read TGCGCCAGCAGCCAAGGCGCTCTGGGGGATGAGCAGTTCTTC.

There are many counts of this clonotype. The rearrangement uses TRBV5-1 and TRBJ2-3, with D perhaps matching TRBD1 (5 bases). Germline CDR1 SGHRS, CDR2 YFSETQ. The length of the CDR3 is 17 residues. Deletions cut 4 bases from V and 3 bases from J, with 21 bases between. CDR3 in DNA: TGCGCCAGCAGCAACTACAGAGTTGGGGCGTTGACAGATACGCAGTATTTT. Amino acids: CASSNYRVGALTDTQYF.

The chain couples TRBV4-3 to TRBJ1-2; 7 nucleotides align to TRBD1. Germline lookup yields CDR1 LGHNA and CDR2 YSLEER. Unmatched junction bases numbered 7, after V lost 0 bases and J lost 0 bases. There are 17 residues in the CDR3. CDR3 nucleotide sequence: TGCGCCAGCAGCCAAGATTCAACAGGGGCCACTAACTATGGCTACACCTTC. Its translation is CASSQDSTGATNYGYTF.

The chain combines TRBV6-4 with TRBJ2-3, with 14 bases that match TRBD2. The CDR3 is made up of 19 amino acids. V shed 3 bases and J 2 bases; nucleotides not matched to a gene: 10. Germline V gene sequence: CDR1 MRHNA, CDR2 SNTAGT. CDR3 DNA: TGTGCCAGCAGTGAACGGGGGACTAGCGGGAGAAGTCCCACAGATACGCAGTATTTT. Its protein product is CASSERGTSGRSPTDTQYF.

Of note for this clonotype: A much more abundant neighbour one base away suggests this may be a read error. The V and J genes are TRBV30 and TRBJ2-7, with D unresolved. The length of the CDR3 is 14 residues. Looked up from germline, CDR1 is GTSNPN and CDR2 is SVGIG (reference sequence). The germline V and J ends were trimmed by 4 bases and 0 bases, with 13 bases remaining between them. The CDR3 here is CAWNHFASSYEQYF. The CDR3 DNA is TGTGCCTGGAATCACTTCGCCAGCTCCTACGAGCAGTACTTC.

Many counts were recorded for this clonotype. The CDR3 reads CSVAGGGVHEQYF. CDR3 nucleotides: TGCAGCGTTGCCGGGGGCGGGGTCCACGAGCAGTACTTC. This chain uses TRBV29-1 with TRBJ2-7; D may match TRBD1 or TRBD2 (6 bases each). This CDR3 comprises 13 residues. CDR1 is SQVTM and CDR2 is ANQGSEA in the germline V gene. Trimming pared 4 bases from V and 5 bases from J, leaving 15 bases between.

About this clonotype itself: An end of the junction does not agree with germline; a read error may underlie this. V is TRBV7-9 and J is TRBJ1-5; 7 bases agree with TRBD1. The CDR3 has 16 residues. Germline lookup yields CDR1 SEHNR and CDR2 FQNEAQ (reference sequence). DNA of the CDR3: TGTTCCAGCAGCCGTGAGACAGGGAGATCCAATCAGCCCCAGCATTTT. Amino acid sequence: CSSSRETGRSNQPQHF.

This clonotype was counted many times. V is TRBV24-1 and J is TRBJ2-1, with TRBD1 matching over 8 bases. J lost 8 bases, V lost 0 bases, and 11 bases had no gene match. The CDR3 totals 17 residues. CDR1 and CDR2 (germline): KGHDR, SFDVKD. CDR3 protein: CATSDLVTGGQVDEQFF. CDR3 coding DNA: TGTGCCACCAGTGATTTGGTCACAGGGGGGCAAGTGGATGAGCAGTTCTTC.

There are many counts of this clonotype. The rearrangement links TRBV7-9 to TRBJ2-5, with D hard to call. Germline lookup yields CDR1 SEHNR and CDR2 FQNEAQ (reference sequence). The CDR3 runs to 14 residues. Deletions cut 4 bases from V and 4 bases from J, with 13 bases between. The CDR3 loop reads CASSSPPAGETQYF. In DNA, the CDR3 is TGTGCCAGCAGCTCCCCCCCGGCTGGAGAGACCCAGTACTTC.

The sample holds many counts of this clonotype. The chain carries TRBV5-1 and TRBJ2-7, with 10 bases lining up with TRBD1. V was pared by 3 bases and J by 2 bases, with 5 bases of the junction left unmatched. There are 15 residues in the CDR3. Germline loops: CDR1 SGHRS, CDR2 YFSETQ. The CDR3 is CASSSPGQGPYEQYF. The CDR3 bases are TGCGCCAGCAGCTCCCCGGGACAGGGGCCCTACGAGCAGTACTTC.

In this sample, this clonotype turned up a few times. The V call is TRBV5-8, the J call TRBJ1-1, with TRBD1 as a possible D gene (5 bases). Per germline, CDR1 SGHTS and CDR2 YDEGEE. The CDR3 is made up of 16 amino acids. With 2 bases removed from V and 0 bases from J, the gap between germline ends came to 14 bases. The CDR3 protein is CASSFFPEGLNTEAFF. The CDR3 DNA reads TGTGCCAGCAGCTTCTTTCCCGAGGGGTTGAACACTGAAGCTTTCTTT.

Many counts were recorded for this clonotype. The chain has TRBV13 and TRBJ2-7; D uncertain. Germline V gene sequence: CDR1 PRHDT, CDR2 FYEKMQ (reference sequence). Trimming shortened V by 5 bases and J by 5 bases, and 13 bases separated the two germline ends. The CDR3 has 13 amino acids. CDR3 nucleotides: TGTGCCAGCAGCCTTAGGGCAGCCCACGAGCAGTACTTC. Translated, it gives CASSLRAAHEQYF.

The rearrangement joins TRBV9 to TRBJ2-4; D gene ambiguous. CDR3 length equals 15 residues. The V and J ends lost 0 bases and 2 bases respectively, with 9 bases between them. Germline V CDR1 and CDR2: SGDLS, YYNGEE. CDR3 sequence reads: CASSVAWGSKNIQYF. CDR3 nucleotides: TGTGCCAGCAGCGTAGCATGGGGTTCCAAAAACATTCAGTACTTC.

This clonotype was picked up a small number of times. The CDR3 spells CAIRTTSGHSYEQYF. As DNA, the CDR3 is TGTGCCATCAGGACGACTAGCGGGCACTCCTACGAGCAGTACTTC. J is TRBJ2-7 and V is TRBV10-3, with 10 bases fitting TRBD2. Trimming removed 6 bases from V and 0 bases from J; junction bases left unmatched: 5. The CDR3 runs 15 residues. Germline assignment: CDR1 ENHRY and CDR2 SYGVKD.

As concerns this clonotype: Its ends do not fully match the called genes, so a read error is possible. This sequence joins TRBV7-7 and TRBJ1-5, with TRBD1 identical over 8 bases. CDR3 length equals 20 residues. Germline assignment: CDR1 SSHAT and CDR2 FNYEAQ (reference sequence). The CDR3 DNA sequence: TGTGCTAGCAGTTCTAACCGCAGCCGGGACAGGTCGCCGTATGATCAGCCCCAGCATTTT. Translating gives CASSSNRSRDRSPYDQPQHF. The entire variable domain, with the rest obtained from reference TRBV7-7 and TRBJ1-5, is as follows: GAGVSQSPRYKVTKRGQDVTLRCDPISSHATLYWYQQALGQGPEFLTYFNYEAQPDKSGLPSDRFSAERPEGSISTLTIQRTEQRDSAMYRCASSSNRSRDRSPYDQPQHFGDGTRLSIL.

Comments on this clonotype: A much more abundant neighbour one base away suggests this may be a read error. The J gene is TRBJ2-2, the V gene TRBV7-9; 8 nucleotides agree with TRBD2. Per the germline V gene, CDR1 is SEHNR and CDR2 is FQNEAQ (reference sequence). The CDR3 is made up of 13 amino acids. CDR3 sequence (DNA): TGTGCCAGCAGCTGGGTCGAAAGCGGGGGGCTGTTTTTT. As protein: CASSWVESGGLFF.

This clonotype was counted between two and nine times. The rearrangement joins TRBV7-9 to TRBJ2-7; D is undetermined. Trimming left V 8 bases short and J 0 bases short, with 11 bases between. This CDR3 is 13 amino acids long. The germline CDR1 and CDR2 sequences are SEHNR and FQNEAQ (reference sequence). CDR3 sequence: CASSQKYSYEQYF. The CDR3 bases are TGTGCCAGCTCTCAGAAGTACTCCTACGAGCAGTACTTC. The whole variable domain, filled in from reference TRBV7-9 and TRBJ2-7, reads DTGVSQNPRHKITKRGQNVTFRCDPISEHNRLYWYRQTLGQGPEFLTYFQNEAQLEKSRLLSDRFSAERPKGSFSTLEIQRTEQGDSAMYLCASSQKYSYEQYFGPGTRLTVT.